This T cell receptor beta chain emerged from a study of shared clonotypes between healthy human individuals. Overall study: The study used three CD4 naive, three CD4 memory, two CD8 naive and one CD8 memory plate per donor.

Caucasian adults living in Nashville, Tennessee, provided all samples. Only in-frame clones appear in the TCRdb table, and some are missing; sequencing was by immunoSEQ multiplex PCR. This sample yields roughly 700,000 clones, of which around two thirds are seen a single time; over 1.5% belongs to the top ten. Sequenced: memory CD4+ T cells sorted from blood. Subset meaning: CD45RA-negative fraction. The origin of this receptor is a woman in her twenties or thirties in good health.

For the CDR3, the DNA is TGTGCCAGTAGTATTAGGGAGGGGTCAGAGACCCAGTACTTC. Translated, it gives CASSIREGSETQYF. This chain links TRBV19 with TRBJ2-5, with 7 bases fitting TRBD2. This CDR3 is 14 amino acids long. Per germline, CDR1 LNHDA and CDR2 SQIVND (reference sequence). V dropped 3 bases and J dropped 4; count of bases not matched to a gene: 5.